This T cell receptor beta chain was recovered during a study of blood T cell repertoires in COVID-19. Across the study: The United States, Italy and Spain provided the acute and convalescent COVID-19 samples. In each case, the material was cDNA or gDNA derived from T cells, B-cell-depleted T cells, or PBMCs.

The CDR3 has 14 residues. Between the trimmed V and J ends, which lost 4 bases and 2 bases, there was a span of 9 bases. Germline assignment: CDR1 SNHLY and CDR2 FYNNEI. How the authors handled the data: Counts of nucleated cells, estimated from reference gene primer amplification, were obtained. Only in-frame clones appear in the TCRdb table, and some are missing; sequencing was by immunoSEQ multiplex PCR. That table gives V, J and clone size, and the DNA gave D and trimming. The table has about 220,000 clones, 82% seen once. The source material was peripheral blood. The clonotype originates from a woman aged 80 or older with acute or convalescent COVID-19. This rearrangement joins TRBV2 to TRBJ1-5; D call uncertain. DNA of the CDR3: TGTGCCAGCAGTGCACTACGAGGCAATCAGCCCCAGCATTTT. The encoded protein is CASSALRGNQPQHF.